The TCR beta chain under discussion was sequenced for a study of cytomegalovirus exposure and HLA in healthy donors (dated by TCRdb to 2016 to 2017). For the study in its entirety: In an earlier analysis of around 540 of the donors, roughly 300 Gb of sequence data and approximately 120 million unique TCR beta sequences from roughly 190 million T cells were reported. Of the 300 to 500 genotyped donors, 81% were placed in the genetic ancestry cluster associated with self-reported Caucasian donors. The study was designed to test whether signatures of past pathogen exposure could be identified by cataloging public T cell receptors. Four or five DR-DQ haplotypes were handled as single units for association and clustering because linkage in the cohort was strong. In addition to the first cohort of 666 subjects, a separate validation cohort of approximately 130 different subjects was used. Every discovery cohort repertoire had been produced on one sequencing platform. The number of donors typed differed by locus, with roughly 629-640 for A, B, C, DRB1 and DQB1, roughly 520 for DQA1, nearly 610 for DPA1, and roughly 450 for DPB1. A later analysis re-analyzed previously published TCR beta repertoires from 550 to 700 donors and added high-resolution HLA genotyping to study TCR occurrence patterns. An earlier analysis of 587 of the donors applied high-throughput TCR beta sequencing to assess whether each TCR beta V gene segment acted as functional or pseudogenic. An early release that covered several hundred HLA-typed donors contained around 330 gigabases of sequencing data and around 85 million unique TCR sequences. The later analysis used no new phenotypic data to find candidate immune exposures, relying instead on TCR beta sequences and their occurrence across donors. Using immunosequencing, the study profiled T cell repertoires from 500 to 800 subjects and related those repertoires to cytomegalovirus serostatus. Class I and class II HLA loci were covered by the typing at four-digit resolution. A later genetic analysis used genome-wide SNP genotypes for about 65% of the 666 donors, treating that subset as a discovery cohort. Donor age, sex, ethnicity and CMV serostatus were compiled alongside the repertoire data. To predict cytomegalovirus infection status, the study combined high-throughput TCR immunosequencing, statistical association of individual TCRs with disease status, and machine learning. Among roughly 400 genotyped donors of the cohort, an average of approximately 220,000 unique TCR beta nucleotide sequences was sequenced per donor, of which approximately 18% were non-productive.

The cohort was made up of roughly 670 healthy bone marrow donors. All cohort members were sampled while nominally healthy, although unrecorded immune exposures were likely present. The donor was CMV seronegative and was included in the group of approximately 350 seronegative cohort members. A peripheral blood sample was collected from each donor, and TCR beta sequencing was performed on peripheral blood mononuclear cells. The Qiagen DNeasy Blood Extraction Kit was used to extract genomic DNA from the blood cell samples. After removal of 7 bases from V and 4 bases from J, the junction retains 6 bases not matched to a gene. Based on the germline V gene, the CDR1 and CDR2 sequences are LGHNA and YNFKEQ. Spanning cysteine to phenylalanine, the CDR3 consists of 14 amino acids. Only the CDR3 region is kept as DNA, spanning 42 bases read in frame from base 1. General findings and caveats noted by the study authors: A further reported finding was that TCR beta sequences accurately predicted the HLA-A and HLA-B alleles for most subjects in the first cohort. Correlated functional status among segregating V segments might be attributable to linkage disequilibrium, but an unknown experimental factor could not be ruled out. A later analysis associated around 16,000 TCR beta sequences with specific HLA alleles at a false discovery rate of 0.05. The study listed 164 TCR beta chains as associated with cytomegalovirus. The earlier analysis of approximately 560 of the donors excluded fewer than 20 rarely observed V segments, including chromosome 9 orphons, because counts were too low. When HLA alleles, especially DR and DQ, strongly co-occurred, TCR associations were difficult to assign to individual alleles. Three of the identified cytomegalovirus-associated TCR beta chains were confirmed in vitro to be specific for cytomegalovirus antigens. The 87-base-pair reads could not distinguish some IMGT-functional V segments, including TRBV6-2 and TRBV6-3, so those segments were excluded. According to a later analysis, most CMV-associated TCR beta chains appeared to be HLA-restricted, and the HLA associations seemed to be driven largely by CMV exposure. Across donors, most TCR sequences were observed very rarely, whereas some public TCRs were present in many individuals. It was suggested by the authors that the approach could potentially be generalized to other disease states and immunological phenotypes. According to a later genetic analysis, donors in an Asian-associated ancestry cluster had fewer N-insertions in productive TCRs than the roughly 670-donor mean. In a later analysis, HLA-associated TCR beta chains showed more clonal expansion and lower generation probabilities than non-associated chains that were equally common. Immune exposure information for the cohort was limited to CMV serostatus. In an earlier analysis of roughly 500 of the donors, most TCR beta V segments appeared in productive rearrangements about 87% or about 30% of the time, broadly matching IMGT annotations. According to a later analysis, TCR association rates differed among HLA loci, with DRB1 alleles showing the most associated TCRs and HLA-C alleles showing the fewest. A cluster of highly shared sequence variants was judged likely to be a technical artifact of the sequencing pipeline. According to a later analysis, parvovirus B19, influenza, CMV and Epstein-Barr virus appeared linked to several top co-occurrence clusters. HLA typing was unavailable for some donors at each locus, so association tests used only the typed subset. This cohort had only TCR beta chains sequenced, and the lack of alpha or paired-chain data limited which features could be detected. An association between a missense DCLRE1C variant and V-gene and J-gene trimming of TCR beta chains was found in a later genetic analysis and replicated in an independent cohort. The classifier was reported to diagnose cytomegalovirus status with high specificity and sensitivity in both the original and validation cohorts. The presence/absence analyses assumed that sequencing depth was roughly uniform across donors, and that assumption may not be true.

Library construction relied on the immunoSEQ multiplex PCR assay. A mixture of 60 forward primers for TCR Vbeta segments and 13 reverse primers for TCR Jbeta segments was used in the multiplex PCR. The CDR3 region of rearranged TCR beta genes was amplified from genomic DNA by a multiplex PCR assay. The Illumina HiSeq System was used to sequence the amplified TCR beta libraries as 87-base-pair reads. As for the authors' bioinformatics: Across the 700 or so repertoires, a later analysis counted tens of millions of unique TCR beta chains, roughly 11 million of which were shared by at least two donors. Raw reads were error-corrected and collapsed into unique sequences by a nearest-neighbor algorithm in which closely related sequences were merged to remove PCR and sequencing errors. CDR3 sequences were aligned to IMGT reference sequences to assign V, D and J gene segments. For a sequence to be retained, a match of at least six nucleotides to both a V gene segment and a J gene segment was required. Rearrangements were classified as productive when the CDR3 lacked stop codons and remained in frame with V and J, and all other rearrangements were classified as non-productive. Following IMGT convention, CDR3 was defined as the stretch from the second conserved V-encoded cysteine up to the conserved J-encoded phenylalanine. The earlier analysis of about 610 of the donors excluded any sequence lacking an unambiguous match to a single V gene segment. In an earlier analysis of some 590 of the donors, V segments were called functional above 56.7% productive rearrangements and were called segregating when the between-donor standard deviation exceeded 5%. A statistical classification framework was developed to diagnose cytomegalovirus status using the catalog of TCR beta chain sequences. A later analysis assigned V and J genes by comparing TCR nucleotide sequences with IMGT/GENE-DB human TR gene sequences. In a later analysis, CDR3 sequences and most-parsimonious VDJ recombination scenarios were assigned using the TCRdist pipeline. In a later analysis, each TCR beta chain was defined by its CDR3 amino acid sequence together with its V-gene family, and reads without a unique V-gene family were excluded. In a later analysis, fewer than 650 highly shared, low-generation-probability nucleotide sequences were removed to address suspected cross-contamination and a sequencing artifact. In a later analysis, a clonal expansion index was calculated for each public chain from normalized within-repertoire ranks of inferred template counts. In a later analysis, generation probabilities were computed using a VDJ recombination model fitted to out-of-frame rearrangements, and the results were checked against IGoR. Hypergeometric tests were used in a later analysis to score TCR-TCR, TCR-HLA and TCR-CMV co-occurrence, with a repertoire-size bias correction applied to the TCR pairs. In a later analysis, false discovery rates were estimated by permuting HLA or CMV assignments 20 times. A later analysis grouped co-occurring TCRs with DBSCAN, adding TCRdist sequence similarity when clustering within HLA-allele-positive subsets. Repertoires with fewer than 30,000 or more than 120,000 public chains were left out of co-occurrence clustering, as were a few repertoires with anomalous nucleotide sharing. TCRdb carries this immuneACCESS record with in-frame sequences only. Its versions omit some clonotypes, under half of them owing to an unresolved V gene in the studies checked, with the rest unexplained. Clone size and V and J calls were adopted from that table, with D and trimming inferred from the DNA. This sample is represented by roughly 150,000 clones; over 70% of them were singletons. Approximately 2% of the sample belongs to the ten largest clones.

A note on this clone: Which antigen it targets is not known. No per-base quality is available; no much larger clone lies one base away.

The chain uses TRBV4-2 and TRBJ2-2, and TRBD2 matches 7 of the central bases. Specimen: PBMCs. This TCR was sampled from a man aged 25-45 years in good health and CMV-seronegative. The base sequence is TGTGCCAGCACCCTAGCGGAGATCACCGGGGAGCTGTTTTTT. Its translation is CASTLAEITGELFF.